This is a list of T cell receptor beta chains from one sample in a study of blood T cell repertoires in COVID-19. Some clones are missing from TCRdb's copy, which holds only in-frame ones; the method was immunoSEQ multiplex PCR. The sample lists about 300,000 clones; nearly 90% were seen once. The sequencing input was PBMCs or T cells enriched from blood (not recorded which). All receptors come from a woman in her 30s who had recovered from COVID-19. Both conserved end residues are trimmed from each CDR3. Fields, in order: J gene, V gene, CDR3 length, D gene, CDR3 protein. D genes are given only for firm matches.

>TRBJ2-3|TRBV2|13|TRBD2
ASSEGRGGDYTQY
>TRBJ2-7|TRBV21-1|12|NA
ASSARGRSYEQY
>TRBJ1-4|TRBV18|11|NA
ASSPVQNEKLF
>TRBJ1-2|TRBV5-4|11|NA
ASSLDSISGYT
>TRBJ1-4|TRBV27|13|TRBD1
ASSSRGASNEKLF
>TRBJ1-2|TRBV30|10|NA
AWSVRSYGYT
>TRBJ1-2|TRBV9|15|NA
ASSEPKYRASNYGYT
>TRBJ2-7|TRBV7-9|11|NA
ASSLGQGSAYY
>TRBJ2-1|TRBV4-1|13|NA
ASSQDWQGRDEQF
>TRBJ1-1|TRBV4-1|15|NA
ASSHPPQQGMNTEAF
>TRBJ1-5|TRBV19|17|TRBD1
ASSIPQDRSAFSITPQH
>TRBJ1-2|TRBV5-4|14|TRBD1
ASSLAGDRNVYGYT
>TRBJ2-7|TRBV27|11|NA
ASSQRSVHEQY
>TRBJ1-2|TRBV5-1|13|TRBD1
ASSLGGQENYGYT
>TRBJ2-6|TRBV15|15|NA
ATSNLGLNSGANVLT
>TRBJ1-2|TRBV7-9|13|TRBD1
ASSLGSGGAYGYT
>TRBJ1-1|TRBV13|13|TRBD1
ASSLVSNRGTEAF
>TRBJ2-7|TRBV18|10|NA
ASSPPSNEQY
>TRBJ1-5|TRBV19|13|NA
ASSVTGQIYQPQH
>TRBJ1-2|TRBV7-8|14|NA
ASSLASGTIDYGYT
>TRBJ2-3|TRBV19|12|NA
ASSMGGNTDTQY
>TRBJ1-2|TRBV6-5|10|NA
ASSSPSYGYT
>TRBJ1-6|TRBV20-1|12|NA
SASQGPLNSPLH
>TRBJ2-7|TRBV27|12|TRBD1
ASRTGQAPGEQY
>TRBJ2-7|TRBV30|10|TRBD1
AWKGAASEQY
>TRBJ1-3|TRBV7-8|15|NA
ASSLQGQADSGNTIY
>TRBJ1-4|TRBV19|10|TRBD1
ASGQGREKLF
>TRBJ1-2|TRBV28|14|NA
ASSLADSLANYGYT
>TRBJ1-6|TRBV11-2|11|NA
ASSPDRDSPLH
>TRBJ1-1|TRBV18|11|NA
ASSPPLSREAF
>TRBJ2-2|TRBV18|14|TRBD1
ASSPQQGANTGELF
>TRBJ1-2|TRBV19|12|TRBD1
ASNAGTVIYGYT
>TRBJ2-7|TRBV5-5|12|NA
ASSLRDNSYEQY
>TRBJ2-3|TRBV7-3|15|TRBD2
ASSLNPAGASTDTQY
>TRBJ2-2|TRBV7-6|12|NA
ASSPLGGTGELF
>TRBJ1-1|TRBV2|11|TRBD1
ASRDREVAEAF
>TRBJ1-2|TRBV6-2/TRBV6-3|13|NA
ASSYSARPLRGYT
>TRBJ1-2|TRBV6-5|12|TRBD1
ASTRRQGGYGYT
>TRBJ2-5|TRBV29-1|13|TRBD2
SVGSSGGVKETQY
>TRBJ1-1|TRBV9|11|NA
ASSVENGSEAF
>TRBJ1-2|TRBV4-2|14|NA
ASSQIIGGEIGGYT
>TRBJ2-5|TRBV11-2|14|TRBD1
ASSLELAGGQETQY
>TRBJ1-2|TRBV2|11|NA
ASRAKGRYGYT
>TRBJ1-4|TRBV19|12|NA
ASKLGGTNEKLF
>TRBJ2-2|TRBV2|15|TRBD2
ASSELAGGANTGELF
>TRBJ2-5|TRBV4-1|11|NA
ATRDSAQETQY
>TRBJ1-1|TRBV10-2|12|NA
ASSDGRGGTEAF
>TRBJ1-5|TRBV6-2/TRBV6-3|17|NA
ASSYVWLRPEDSNQPQH
>TRBJ1-1|TRBV6-1|11|NA
ASSELGRGLAF
>TRBJ2-7|TRBV21-1|9|NA
ASSKVGGSD
>TRBJ1-3|TRBV7-9|14|TRBD1
ASSPGTGRSGNTIY
>TRBJ1-5|TRBV19|13|NA
ASSIGQVNNQPQH
>TRBJ1-5|TRBV3-1/TRBV3-2|12|NA
ASSPWVSREPQH
>TRBJ2-3|TRBV19|13|TRBD1
ASSWNDRETDTQY
>TRBJ2-7|TRBV7-6|14|TRBD2
ASSLEVAGGSYEQY
>TRBJ1-6|TRBV7-9|15|TRBD1
ASSKGQGRSYNSPLH
>TRBJ2-2|TRBV4-2|15|TRBD1
ASSQQQGALGTGELF